This entry lists 15 T cell receptor beta chains sequenced from one sample in a study of control samples from healthy donors and cancer patients. Here immunoSEQ multiplex PCR was the method, and the copy in TCRdb shows in-frame clones only, minus some. The table has 90,000 to 110,000 clones, around nine tenths seen once. Source material: blood. The receptors here all came from a human donor in good health. The donor label of this sample is uncertain.

This clone was counted once. The V and J genes are TRBV4-2 and TRBJ1-1, with D unresolved. The ends were cut back, 0 bases at V and 5 bases at J, with 10 bases in the middle. The CDR3 length is 14 residues. Germline V gene lookup returns CDR1 LGHNA and CDR2 YNFKEQ. CDR3 sequence: CASSQEPLETEAFF. DNA of the CDR3: TGTGCCAGCAGCCAAGAACCCCTTGAGACTGAAGCTTTCTTT.

The V and J genes are TRBV7-3 and TRBJ2-1, with TRBD1 matching 7 bases. V lost 2 bases and J lost 8; bases outside the gene matches: 3. The length of the CDR3 is 13 residues. Per germline, CDR1 SGHTA and CDR2 FQGTGA. The CDR3 sequence: CASSLGRGHEQFF. CDR3 sequence (DNA): TGTGCCAGCAGCTTAGGTAGGGGGCATGAGCAGTTCTTC. The whole variable domain, remainder taken from reference TRBV7-3 and TRBJ2-1, is GAGVSQTPSNKVTEKGKYVELRCDPISGHTALYWYRQSLGQGPEFLIYFQGTGAADDSGLPNDRFFAVRPEGSVSTLKIQRTERGDSAVYLCASSLGRGHEQFFGPGTRLTVL.

The rearrangement joins TRBV30 to TRBJ1-1; D is unclear. The length of the CDR3 is 12 residues. V dropped 5 bases and J dropped 0 bases, with 7 bases sitting between them. The germline gives CDR1 GTSNPN, CDR2 SVGIG (reference sequence). For the CDR3, the DNA is TGTGCCTGGGCTGACCTGAACACTGAAGCTTTCTTT. Its translation: CAWADLNTEAFF.

The chain joins TRBV9 to TRBJ2-7; the match to TRBD2 covers 7 bases. CDR3 length equals 16 residues. The germline gives CDR1 SGDLS, CDR2 YYNGEE. Trimming cost V 1 base and J 3 bases; bases outside gene matches: 10. CDR3 nucleotide sequence: TGTGCCAGCAGCGTAAGTCCGCTAGGGAGGGGCTACGAGCAGTACTTC. Its protein product is CASSVSPLGRGYEQYF.

This clone is a singleton in its sample. The chain uses TRBV14 and TRBJ2-7; TRBD1 is a possible D gene (6 bases). The CDR3 has 14 residues. Trimming took 2 bases from V and 6 from J, leaving 14 bases between them. The V gene's germline CDR1 is SGHDN and CDR2 FVKESK. CDR3 sequence (DNA): TGTGCCAGCAGCCAAAACATACAGGGTGGCGAGCAGTACTTC. Its translation is CASSQNIQGGEQYF.

The chain employs TRBV6-5 and TRBJ1-3, with 7 bases identical to TRBD1. This CDR3 is built from 14 residues. CDR1 and CDR2 from the germline V gene are MNHEY and SVGAGI. J lost 4 bases, V lost 5 bases, and 5 bases had no gene match. In DNA, the CDR3 is TGTGCCAGCAGTACGGACAGGAGGGGAAACACCATATATTTT. Protein sequence: CASSTDRRGNTIYF.

The chain joins TRBV19 to TRBJ1-5; 8 bases agree with TRBD1. CDR3 length: 15 amino acids. V was clipped by 5 bases and J by 7 bases; unmatched bases: 10. The germline gives CDR1 LNHDA, CDR2 SQIVND (reference sequence). The CDR3 here is CASSLDRGFWQPQHF. In nucleotides, the CDR3 is TGTGCCAGTAGTCTTGACAGGGGTTTTTGGCAGCCCCAGCATTTT.

V and J are TRBV7-6 and TRBJ1-5; the D gene is possibly TRBD1 (5 bases). From germline, CDR1 is SGHVS and CDR2 FNYEAQ. The CDR3 has 17 residues. V was trimmed by 1 base and J by 1 base, leaving 14 bases between them. The CDR3 sequence is CASSLGGGSRSNQPQHF. The CDR3 DNA sequence: TGTGCCAGCAGCTTAGGGGGGGGGAGTAGAAGCAATCAGCCCCAGCATTTT.

This chain uses TRBV11-2 with TRBJ1-2; D remains unclear. V was trimmed by 2 bases and J by 8 bases, leaving 18 bases between them. The CDR3 has 15 amino acids. From germline, CDR1 is SGHAT and CDR2 FQNNGV. CDR3 nucleotide sequence: TGTGCCAGCAGCTTATCACAAGTCGGAGGTTTGGGCTACACCTTC. Residues: CASSLSQVGGLGYTF.

V usage is TRBV20-1 and J usage is TRBJ1-4; TRBD1 might be the D (5 bases). V was trimmed by 3 bases and J by 10 bases, leaving 15 bases between them. Germline V CDR1 and CDR2: DFQATT, SNEGSKA (reference sequence). This CDR3 comprises 13 residues. The CDR3 reads CSASSGREGKLFF. Written as DNA, the CDR3 is TGCAGTGCTAGTTCGGGCAGGGAGGGAAAACTGTTTTTT.

The chain uses TRBV27 and TRBJ2-2; D is possibly TRBD1 (6 bases). Germline V gene data show CDR1 as MNHEY and CDR2 as SMNVEV (reference sequence). Trimming shortened V by 0 bases and J by 1 base, and 15 bases separated the two germline ends. CDR3 length: 18 amino acids. CDR3 bases: TGTGCCAGCAGTTTATCCGCGGTGCTACAGGGGAACACCGGGGAGCTGTTTTTT. Encoded protein: CASSLSAVLQGNTGELFF.

The chain has TRBV5-6 and TRBJ1-1; 8 bases match TRBD1. The J segment lost 6 bases and the V segment lost 0 bases, leaving 10 bases of the junction unmatched. The CDR3 totals 16 residues. Germline CDR1 SGHDT, CDR2 YYEEEE. Here the CDR3 DNA reads TGTGCCAGCAGCTTGGGGACAGGGCTCAATAGCGCTGAAGCTTTCTTT. Translated, it gives CASSLGTGLNSAEAFF.

This clone was counted a single time. The V and J genes are TRBV27 and TRBJ2-1; D is possibly TRBD1 (6 bases). The ends were cut back, 6 bases at V and 5 bases at J, with 14 bases in the middle. Germline CDR1 and CDR2: MNHEY and SMNVEV (reference sequence). This CDR3 region has 14 residues. CDR3 in DNA: TGTGCCAGCAGGGCCGGGACACGAAACAATGAGCAGTTCTTC. The encoded protein is CASRAGTRNNEQFF.

V and J are TRBV19 and TRBJ1-5; 12 positions match TRBD1. Germline CDR1 is LNHDA and CDR2 is SQIVND (reference sequence). The CDR3 has 15 amino acids. V shed 5 bases and J 6 bases; nucleotides not matched to a gene: 5. The CDR3 nucleotides read TGTGCCAGTAGTGTGGGACAGGGGGCGAGTCAGCCCCAGCATTTT. Translating gives CASSVGQGASQPQHF.

This clone was picked up one time. This chain links TRBV11-2 with TRBJ1-5, with unresolved D. V gave up 5 bases and J gave up 5 bases, with 10 bases separating them. CDR1 is SGHAT, CDR2 FQNNGV, per germline. The CDR3 contains 13 residues. CDR3 amino acids: CASSLGTDQPQHF. CDR3 DNA sequence: TGTGCCAGCAGCCTAGGTACTGATCAGCCCCAGCATTTT. Complete variable domain (other parts from reference TRBV11-2 and TRBJ1-5): EAGVAQSPRYKIIEKRQSVAFWCNPISGHATLYWYQQILGQGPKLLIQFQNNGVVDDSQLPKDRFSAERLKGVDSTLKIQPAKLEDSAVYLCASSLGTDQPQHFGDGTRLSIL.